The 8 T cell receptor beta chains given below trace back to one sample, sequenced in a study of persistence of HIV-infected CD4 T cells. This nonspecific control used anti-CD3/anti-CD28 bead stimulation of CD4+ T cells. Responding CD4+ T cells were sorted by upregulation of both CD40 ligand and CD69. This was the immunoSEQ version 4 assay in survey mode. Data came from immunoSEQ multiplex PCR; TCRdb stores just in-frame clones and leaves some out. In the table there are 44,000 or so clones, roughly nine tenths of which are singletons. For these TCRs, the target antigens are not known. This specimen was CD4+ T cells sorted from PBMCs after roughly 20-hour stimulation, taken from a patient who received antiretroviral therapy. The receptors were sampled from an adult man with HIV who was CMV-seropositive.

This clone was seen a single time. The chain carries TRBV4-2 and TRBJ1-2, with D hard to call. The germline V gene has CDR1 LGHNA and CDR2 YNFKEQ. The V and J ends lost 1 base and 2 bases respectively, with 17 bases between them. This CDR3 has 17 residues. The CDR3 DNA sequence: TGTGCCAGCAGCCAAGGGTCCGGGTCGGGTGGGAACTATGGCTACACCTTC. This codes for CASSQGSGSGGNYGYTF.

The CDR3 coding sequence is TGTGCCAGCAGCTTAGAAGGTGGTGGGGGCTACACCTTC. Its protein is CASSLEGGGGYTF. The chain couples TRBV7-9 to TRBJ1-2; D gene uncertain. Germline-derived CDR1 and CDR2 are SEHNR and FQNEAQ (reference sequence). V lost 1 base, J lost 8 bases, and 11 bases lay in between. This CDR3 is built from 13 residues.

The V call is TRBV30, the J call TRBJ1-6, with D maybe TRBD1 (5 bases). The germline CDR1 and CDR2 sequences are GTSNPN and SVGIG (reference sequence). Trimming removed 4 bases at V and 9 bases at J, with 16 bases between. This CDR3 comprises 14 residues. CDR3 DNA sequence: TGTGCCTGGACCCGGGACCTCCAAGGTTCACCCCTCCACTTT. This encodes CAWTRDLQGSPLHF.

This CDR3 is CASRLRRDSYEQYF. CDR3 DNA: TGTGCCAGCAGACTTCGAAGGGATTCCTACGAGCAGTACTTC. The rearrangement uses TRBV7-2 and TRBJ2-7; D is uncertain. V lost 6 bases, J lost 1 base, and 13 bases lay in between. Germline CDR1 and CDR2: SGHTA and FQGNSA. The CDR3 consists of 14 residues.

The J gene is TRBJ1-1, the V gene TRBV10-3; D ambiguous. Trimming cost V 0 bases and J 0 bases, with 8 bases left between them. CDR1 is ENHRY, CDR2 SYGVKD, per germline. This CDR3 comprises 15 residues. CDR3 loop: CAISESVLMNTEAFF. For the CDR3, the DNA is TGTGCCATCAGTGAGTCTGTCTTAATGAACACTGAAGCTTTCTTT.

The V call is TRBV10-1, the J call TRBJ2-2; maybe TRBD1 (6 bases). V was pared by 7 bases and J by 2 bases, with 14 bases between. The CDR3 runs 15 residues. Germline loops: CDR1 WNHNN, CDR2 SYGVQD (reference sequence). CDR3 protein: CASTPGQTNTGELFF. The CDR3 DNA is TGCGCCAGCACCCCCGGACAGACAAACACCGGGGAGCTGTTTTTT.

The chain recombines TRBV28 with TRBJ1-2; D may be TRBD1 (5 bases). Trimming pared 3 bases from V and 2 bases from J, leaving 13 bases between. CDR1 is MDHEN and CDR2 is SYDVKM in the germline V gene. This CDR3 region has 15 residues. DNA of the CDR3: TGTGCCAGCAGTTTGGGGCAGAGACAAAACTATGGCTACACCTTC. Amino acid sequence: CASSLGQRQNYGYTF.

V and J are TRBV5-1 and TRBJ2-7; 7 bases are shared with TRBD1. This CDR3 contains 15 residues. After removal of 0 bases from V and 2 bases from J, the junction contained 5 bases not matched to a gene. Germline V gene lookup returns CDR1 SGHRS and CDR2 YFSETQ. The CDR3 sequence: CASSLEGQRTYEQYF. CDR3 coding DNA: TGCGCCAGCAGCTTGGAGGGACAGCGTACCTACGAGCAGTACTTC.